One T cell receptor (beta chain) is described in this entry. The antigen this receptor binds is unknown. Base-call qualities are not available, and no considerably larger clone is one nucleotide away. TCR beta CDR3 regions were amplified from genomic DNA with the immunoSEQ assay, a bias-controlled multiplex PCR using V- and J-specific primers. In a second PCR step, a proprietary barcode and Illumina adapter sequences were attached to the CDR3 amplicons. CDR3 libraries were sequenced on an Illumina MiSeq instrument. The authors processed their data as follows. immunoSEQ Analyzer 3.0 was used for export and quality control, with R Bioconductor and Immunarch used for downstream analyses. Only productive rearrangements within the normalized downsampled data set were used in the calculation of repertoire metrics. Clonotypes larger than 5 templates in the normalized cohort were defined as pathologically expanded. Repertoire diversity was measured with the Inverse Simpson Index. To capture all clonotypes, CMV-specificity analyses were performed on the non-normalized data set. Imported from immuneACCESS, the table was reduced by TCRdb to in-frame sequences with V and J called. These copies leave out some clones; in studies compared against another copy, an unresolved V gene accounts for under half, and the cause of the remainder is not known. From that table come the V and J calls and clone size; the DNA was used to work out D and trimming. The table for this sample lists roughly 34,000 clones; over 85% of them were counted only once. Of the sample, 1.5% to 2% falls within the top ten clones.

The data were obtained in a study of T cell clonotyping in hematopoietic cell transplantation (dated by TCRdb to about 2021). Regarding the study in general: Pretransplant samples from recipients were collected after cytoreduction. A total of 130 or so blood samples were gathered in the study from a few dozen consecutive transplant recipients along with their related donors. Patients were recruited between late 2015 and early 2017 and followed until September 2020 or death. What the authors observed across the whole study: Sample size was limited, and cells were not sorted, so CD4 and CD8 repertoire contributions could not be separated. Recipient repertoires showed only a small fraction of overlap with donor repertoires, and over 97% appeared de novo at the given depth. A decrease in recipient TCR diversity was observed after transplant, and a progressive increase in pathologically expanded clonotypes was seen from day 30 to day 180. Broader posttransplant TCR repertoire diversity was predicted by donor and pretransplant recipient Inverse Simpson Index values.

The germline V gene sets CDR1 to SGHRS and CDR2 to YFSETQ. V sheds 3 bases and J sheds 0 bases, leaving 5 bases between their ends. The CDR3 covers 13 residues, taking in both the cysteine and the phenylalanine. Of the read, only the CDR3 DNA is kept; its 39 bases are in frame from base 1. In the paper's terms, the time point label means: recipient sample about 28 days before transplant, after cytoreduction. Blood from recipients was drawn roughly 28 days before transplant, then again at days 30, 100 and 180 after transplant. Nuclei Lysis Solution was used to extract genomic DNA from fresh or cryopreserved unfractionated peripheral blood mononuclear cells.

The receptor comes from a man in his forties with chronic myeloid leukemia. Some clones in this sample may be carry-over from other donors' samples. The V gene is TRBV5-1 and the J gene is TRBJ2-3; no D segment can be confidently identified. The sample was peripheral blood mononuclear cells, taken before stem cell transplant. The bases are TGCGCCAGCAGCTCCGGAAGCACAGATACGCAGTATTTT. This sequence encodes CASSSGSTDTQYF.